This is a list of T cell receptor beta chains from one sample in a study of CD8 T cells in ankylosing spondylitis. TCRdb called the 5' RACE reads again in MiXCR, with one record for every CDR3 protein. This sample yields about 42,000 distinct CDR3 sequences, of which 2.5% to 3.5% are seen a single time; approximately 4.5% belongs to the top ten. Sequences were obtained from blood, either unsorted or a sorted T cell fraction (not recorded which). The receptors here all came from a male donor with ankylosing spondylitis or in good health (not recorded which). CDR3s include the opening cysteine and the closing phenylalanine or tryptophan. D genes are given only for firm matches. The size entry is marked missing in some rows and otherwise reads once, few, many or a size class.

clone_size: many
cdr3_length: 16
d_call: -
v_call: TRBV9
j_call: TRBJ2-7
cdr3_nt: TGTGCCAGCAGCGTAGCGGGGGATTACCGGAGCTACGAGCAGTACTTC
cdr3_aa: CASSVAGDYRSYEQYF

clone_size: many
cdr3_length: 15
d_call: TRBD1
v_call: TRBV9
j_call: TRBJ2-1
cdr3_nt: TGTGCCAGCAACCCAGGGGGCGGAACCCACAATGAGCAGTTCTTC
cdr3_aa: CASNPGGGTHNEQFF

clone_size: many
cdr3_length: 14
d_call: -
v_call: TRBV9
j_call: TRBJ2-3
cdr3_nt: TGTGCCAGCAGCCCCCAGGGCTACACAGATACGCAGTATTTT
cdr3_aa: CASSPQGYTDTQYF

clone_size: few
cdr3_length: 16
d_call: -
v_call: TRBV9
j_call: TRBJ2-5
cdr3_nt: TGTGCCAGCAGCCCCAGGGGGGCTACCATACAAGAGACCCAGTACTTC
cdr3_aa: CASSPRGATIQETQYF

clone_size: many
cdr3_length: 14
d_call: TRBD2
v_call: TRBV9
j_call: TRBJ2-7
cdr3_nt: TGTGCCAGCAGCGTAGCTTCAAGTAGCGGGAGGCTGTACTTC
cdr3_aa: CASSVASSSGRLYF

clone_size: many
cdr3_length: 15
d_call: -
v_call: TRBV9
j_call: TRBJ2-1
cdr3_nt: TGTGCCAGCAGCGTTGACCCCCGCGTAAACAATGAGCAGTTCTTC
cdr3_aa: CASSVDPRVNNEQFF

clone_size: many
cdr3_length: 14
d_call: -
v_call: TRBV9
j_call: TRBJ2-7
cdr3_nt: TGTGCCAGCAGCGTAGGTCTAGGATCCTACGAGCAGTACTTC
cdr3_aa: CASSVGLGSYEQYF

clone_size: many
cdr3_length: 16
d_call: TRBD2
v_call: TRBV9
j_call: TRBJ2-5
cdr3_nt: TGTGCCAGCAGCGTTGCCGGGACTAGAACCGCCGAGACCCAGTACTTC
cdr3_aa: CASSVAGTRTAETQYF

clone_size: many
cdr3_length: 14
d_call: -
v_call: TRBV9
j_call: TRBJ1-5
cdr3_nt: TGTGCCAGCAGCCCCCAGGCAGGAAATCAGCCCCAGCATTTT
cdr3_aa: CASSPQAGNQPQHF

clone_size: many
cdr3_length: 14
d_call: -
v_call: TRBV9
j_call: TRBJ2-7
cdr3_nt: TGTGCCAGCAGCGTTACCGGGGCCAACTACGAGCAGTACTTC
cdr3_aa: CASSVTGANYEQYF

clone_size: few
cdr3_length: 15
d_call: -
v_call: TRBV9
j_call: TRBJ1-6
cdr3_nt: TGTGCCAGCAGCCCTCAGGGAGGGTCCGATTCACCCCTCCACTTT
cdr3_aa: CASSPQGGSDSPLHF

clone_size: many
cdr3_length: 17
d_call: TRBD2
v_call: TRBV9
j_call: TRBJ2-2
cdr3_nt: TGTGCCAGCAGCGTAGCCGTAGCGGGGGGGAACACCGGGGAGCTGTTTTTT
cdr3_aa: CASSVAVAGGNTGELFF

clone_size: many
cdr3_length: 17
d_call: -
v_call: TRBV9
j_call: TRBJ2-2
cdr3_nt: TGTGCCAGCAGCGTACCCCCTTGGACCACATCGGCCGGGGAGCTGTTTTTT
cdr3_aa: CASSVPPWTTSAGELFF

clone_size: many
cdr3_length: 17
d_call: -
v_call: TRBV9
j_call: TRBJ2-6
cdr3_nt: TGTGCCAGCAGCGTAGGTATTGGGGACTCTGGGGCCAACGTCCTGACTTTC
cdr3_aa: CASSVGIGDSGANVLTF

clone_size: many
cdr3_length: 16
d_call: -
v_call: TRBV9
j_call: TRBJ1-4
cdr3_nt: TGTGCCAGCAGCGCCGCCCCGGCCCCAGAACGGGAAAAACTGTTTTTT
cdr3_aa: CASSAAPAPEREKLFF

clone_size: many
cdr3_length: 16
d_call: -
v_call: TRBV9
j_call: TRBJ1-3
cdr3_nt: TGTGCCAGCAGCGTAGCAGGGACGAGCTCTGGAAACACCATATATTTT
cdr3_aa: CASSVAGTSSGNTIYF

clone_size: many
cdr3_length: 16
d_call: TRBD2
v_call: TRBV9
j_call: TRBJ2-5
cdr3_nt: TGTGCCAGCAGCGCCCGGGGAGGGGCTAGCGAACAGACCCAGTACTTC
cdr3_aa: CASSARGGASEQTQYF

clone_size: many
cdr3_length: 14
d_call: -
v_call: TRBV9
j_call: TRBJ2-5
cdr3_nt: TGTGCCAGCAGCGTATCTGCCCGCCAAGAGACCCAGTACTTC
cdr3_aa: CASSVSARQETQYF

clone_size: many
cdr3_length: 15
d_call: -
v_call: TRBV9
j_call: TRBJ1-2
cdr3_nt: TGTGCCAGCAGCGTAGACCACAAGGGAATAGGTGGCTACACCTTC
cdr3_aa: CASSVDHKGIGGYTF

clone_size: many
cdr3_length: 13
d_call: -
v_call: TRBV9
j_call: TRBJ1-1
cdr3_nt: TGTGCCAGCAGCCAGGGGTATGACACTGAAGCTTTCTTT
cdr3_aa: CASSQGYDTEAFF

clone_size: -
cdr3_length: 16
d_call: -
v_call: TRBV9
j_call: TRBJ2-4
cdr3_nt: TGTGCCAGCAGCCCGTGGGGGACCCTAGCCAAAAACATTCAGTACTTC
cdr3_aa: CASSPWGTLAKNIQYF

clone_size: many
cdr3_length: 14
d_call: -
v_call: TRBV9
j_call: TRBJ2-7
cdr3_nt: TGTGCCAGCAGCTCTGGGCCAGGGGCCTACGAGCAGTACTTC
cdr3_aa: CASSSGPGAYEQYF

clone_size: -
cdr3_length: 15
d_call: TRBD2
v_call: TRBV9
j_call: TRBJ2-5
cdr3_nt: TGTGCCAGCAGCCCCCGGGCGGGAGATGGGGAGACCCAGTACTTC
cdr3_aa: CASSPRAGDGETQYF

clone_size: many
cdr3_length: 16
d_call: TRBD1
v_call: TRBV9
j_call: TRBJ1-4
cdr3_nt: TGTGCCAGCAGCGCCCAGGGACAGGGGGCTGACGAAAAACTGTTTTTT
cdr3_aa: CASSAQGQGADEKLFF

clone_size: many
cdr3_length: 15
d_call: -
v_call: TRBV9
j_call: TRBJ2-3
cdr3_nt: TGTGCCAGCAGCGTAGGTGTCATTAACACAGATACGCAGTATTTT
cdr3_aa: CASSVGVINTDTQYF

clone_size: many
cdr3_length: 12
d_call: -
v_call: TRBV9
j_call: TRBJ2-5
cdr3_nt: TGTGCCAGCAGTGCTGAAGGAGAGACCCAGTACTTC
cdr3_aa: CASSAEGETQYF

clone_size: many
cdr3_length: 15
d_call: -
v_call: TRBV9
j_call: TRBJ2-3
cdr3_nt: TGTGCCAGCAGCGCGAGCCAGGGTAGCACAGATACGCAGTATTTT
cdr3_aa: CASSASQGSTDTQYF

clone_size: many
cdr3_length: 18
d_call: TRBD1
v_call: TRBV9
j_call: TRBJ2-6
cdr3_nt: TGTGCCAGCAGCGTAGCCCAGGGGGCTAATGCTGGGGCCAACGTCCTGACTTTC
cdr3_aa: CASSVAQGANAGANVLTF

clone_size: many
cdr3_length: 16
d_call: -
v_call: TRBV9
j_call: TRBJ2-5
cdr3_nt: TGTGCCAGCAGCGTAGGAGGGGGGGCTTGGGGTGAGACCCAGTACTTC
cdr3_aa: CASSVGGGAWGETQYF

clone_size: many
cdr3_length: 19
d_call: TRBD1
v_call: TRBV9
j_call: TRBJ2-7
cdr3_nt: TGTGCCAGCAGCCCCCAAGTCGGGACAGGGGGCGAACTGACCTACGAGCAGTACTTC
cdr3_aa: CASSPQVGTGGELTYEQYF

clone_size: many
cdr3_length: 13
d_call: -
v_call: TRBV9
j_call: TRBJ2-5
cdr3_nt: TGTGCCAGCAGCGTATCGGGGGCAGAGACCCAGTACTTC
cdr3_aa: CASSVSGAETQYF

clone_size: many
cdr3_length: 15
d_call: TRBD1
v_call: TRBV9
j_call: TRBJ1-5
cdr3_nt: TGTGCCAGCAGCGGACAGGGGTATGGCAATCAGCCCCAGCATTTT
cdr3_aa: CASSGQGYGNQPQHF